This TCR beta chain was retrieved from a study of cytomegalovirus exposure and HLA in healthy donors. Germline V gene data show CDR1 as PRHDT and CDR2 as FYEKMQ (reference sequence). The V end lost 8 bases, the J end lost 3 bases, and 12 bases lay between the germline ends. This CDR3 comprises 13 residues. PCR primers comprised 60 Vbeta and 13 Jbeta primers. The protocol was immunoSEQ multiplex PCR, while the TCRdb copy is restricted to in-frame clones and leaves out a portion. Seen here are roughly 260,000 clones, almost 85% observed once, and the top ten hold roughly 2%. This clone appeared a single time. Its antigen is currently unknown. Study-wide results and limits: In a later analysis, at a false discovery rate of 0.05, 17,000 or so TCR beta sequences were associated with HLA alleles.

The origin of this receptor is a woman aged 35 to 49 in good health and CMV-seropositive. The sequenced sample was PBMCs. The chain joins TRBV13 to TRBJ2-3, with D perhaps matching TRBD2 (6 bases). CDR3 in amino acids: CASSSDKTDTQYF. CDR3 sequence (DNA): TGTGCCAGCTCTAGCGACAAAACAGATACGCAGTATTTT.